The clone carrying this TCR beta chain was seen only a few times. The antigen is undetermined. The data were taken from a study of a mutant IDH1 vaccine in newly diagnosed glioma. On the study more broadly: Vaccination followed radiotherapy alone by 4-6 weeks, or accompanied temozolomide cycles. Weeks 35 and 47 hosted visits V12 and V13, respectively.

Repertoires were generated with immunoSEQ multiplex PCR, while TCRdb's copy carries only in-frame clones and drops some. This sample carries 35,000 to 45,000 clones, around 83% of them seen once, and the ten largest clones take roughly 4.6%. Study-level results: Pseudoprogression appeared unlinked to shifts in leading peripheral T cell clonotypes.

Time point in this sample: week 35, safety follow-up. A single vaccine dose contained 300 ug of mutant IDH1 20-mer peptide, and topical imiquimod was used with it. The origin of this receptor is a woman in her fifties or sixties with glioma. The sequences come from PBMCs, collected from a glioma patient whose treatment included an IDH1 peptide vaccine.

The CDR3 coding sequence is TGTGCCATCAGTGTCCTAGGGTACGAGCAGTACTTC. Its translation is CAISVLGYEQYF. The chain carries TRBV10-3 and TRBJ2-7; D gene unclear. This CDR3 has 12 residues. Germline lookup yields CDR1 ENHRY and CDR2 SYGVKD. V lost 4 bases to trimming and J lost 4 bases, with 8 bases between them.